This T cell receptor (beta chain) derives from a study of OX40 agonist ivuxolimab in advanced cancers. Assay used: immunoSEQ multiplex PCR; TCRdb lists only in-frame clones, some missing. The repertoire has about 68,000 clones, roughly 82% of them found once; the top ten carry under 2%. Trimming cost V 4 bases and J 7 bases; bases outside gene matches: 11. Germline V CDR1 and CDR2: SGHKS, YYEKEE (reference sequence). The CDR3 is 16 residues long. The chain carries TRBV5-5 and TRBJ2-1; 10 nucleotides align to TRBD1. The clonotype originates from an adult with an advanced solid tumor such as melanoma, head and neck, liver or kidney cancer. Material: CD4+ or CD8+ T cells sorted from blood, obtained in a trial of the OX40 agonist ivuxolimab. The CDR3 DNA follows: TGTGCCAGCAGCCGCGAACCGGGACAGGGGATGAATGAGCAGTTCTTC. This encodes CASSREPGQGMNEQFF.